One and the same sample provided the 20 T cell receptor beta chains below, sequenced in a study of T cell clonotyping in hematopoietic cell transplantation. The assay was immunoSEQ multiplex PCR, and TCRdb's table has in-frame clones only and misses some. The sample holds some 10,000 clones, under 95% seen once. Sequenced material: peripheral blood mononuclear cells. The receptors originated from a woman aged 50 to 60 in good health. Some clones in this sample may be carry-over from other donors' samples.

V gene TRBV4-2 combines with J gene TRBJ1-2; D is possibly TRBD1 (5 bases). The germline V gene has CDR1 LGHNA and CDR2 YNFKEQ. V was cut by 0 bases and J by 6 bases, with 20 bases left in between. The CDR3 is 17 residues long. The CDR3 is CASSQDGARDRKDGYTF. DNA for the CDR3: TGTGCCAGCAGCCAAGATGGGGCAAGGGACCGGAAGGATGGCTACACCTTC.

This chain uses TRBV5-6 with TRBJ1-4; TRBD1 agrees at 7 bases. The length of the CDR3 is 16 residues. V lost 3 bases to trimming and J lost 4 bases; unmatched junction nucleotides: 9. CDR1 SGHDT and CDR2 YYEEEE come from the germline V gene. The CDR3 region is CASSSQGQVINEKLFF. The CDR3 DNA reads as TGTGCCAGCAGCTCGCAAGGACAGGTGATTAATGAAAAACTGTTTTTT.

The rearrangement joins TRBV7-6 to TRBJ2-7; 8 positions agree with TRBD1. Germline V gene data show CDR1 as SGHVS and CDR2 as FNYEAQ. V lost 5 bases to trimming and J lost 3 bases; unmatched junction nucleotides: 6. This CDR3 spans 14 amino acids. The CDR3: CASSRGQGLYEQYF. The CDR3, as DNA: TGTGCCAGCAGCCGCGGACAGGGACTCTACGAGCAGTACTTC.

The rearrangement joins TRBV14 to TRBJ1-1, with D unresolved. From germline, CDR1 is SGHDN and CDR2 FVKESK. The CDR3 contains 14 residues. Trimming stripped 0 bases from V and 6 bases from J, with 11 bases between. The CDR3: CASSQENRLAEAFF. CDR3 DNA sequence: TGTGCCAGCAGCCAAGAGAACCGGCTCGCTGAAGCTTTCTTT.

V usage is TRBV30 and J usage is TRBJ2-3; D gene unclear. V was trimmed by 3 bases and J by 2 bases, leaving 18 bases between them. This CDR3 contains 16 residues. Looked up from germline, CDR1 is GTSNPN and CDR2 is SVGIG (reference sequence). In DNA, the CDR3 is TGTGCCTGGAGAGGGCTCAGGAAACCTATCACAGATACGCAGTATTTT. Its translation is CAWRGLRKPITDTQYF.

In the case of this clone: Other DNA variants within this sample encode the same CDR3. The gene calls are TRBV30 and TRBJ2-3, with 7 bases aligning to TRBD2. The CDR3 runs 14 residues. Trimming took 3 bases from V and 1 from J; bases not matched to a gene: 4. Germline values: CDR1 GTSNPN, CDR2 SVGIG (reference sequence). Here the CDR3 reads CAWRVAGGTDTQYF. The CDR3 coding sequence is TGTGCCTGGAGGGTGGCGGGGGGCACAGATACGCAGTATTTT.

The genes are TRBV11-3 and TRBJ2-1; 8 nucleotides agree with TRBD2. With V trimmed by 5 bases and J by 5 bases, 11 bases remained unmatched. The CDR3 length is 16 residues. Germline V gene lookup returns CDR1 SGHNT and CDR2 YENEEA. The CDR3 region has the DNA TGTGCCAGCAGCCCACGTGGTAGCGGGGACGACAATGAGCAGTTCTTC. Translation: CASSPRGSGDDNEQFF.

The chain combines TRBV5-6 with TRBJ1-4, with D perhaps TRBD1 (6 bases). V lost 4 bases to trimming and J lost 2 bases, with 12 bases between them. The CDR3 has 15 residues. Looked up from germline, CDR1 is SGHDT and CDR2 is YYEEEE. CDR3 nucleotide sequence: TGTGCCAGCAGCCCTACAGGGTTTACTAATGAAAAACTGTTTTTT. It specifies CASSPTGFTNEKLFF. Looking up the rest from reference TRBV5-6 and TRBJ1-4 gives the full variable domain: DAGVTQSPTHLIKTRGQQVTLRCSPKSGHDTVSWYQQALGQGPQFIFQYYEEEERQRGNFPDRFSGHQFPNYSSELNVNALLLGDSALYLCASSPTGFTNEKLFFGSGTQLSVL.

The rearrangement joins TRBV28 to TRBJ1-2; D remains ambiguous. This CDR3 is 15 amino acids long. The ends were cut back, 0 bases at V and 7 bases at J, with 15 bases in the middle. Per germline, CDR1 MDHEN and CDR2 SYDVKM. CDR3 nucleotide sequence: TGTGCCAGCAGTTTATGGCAGCTCCTCTCGGGTGGCTACACCTTC. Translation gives CASSLWQLLSGGYTF.

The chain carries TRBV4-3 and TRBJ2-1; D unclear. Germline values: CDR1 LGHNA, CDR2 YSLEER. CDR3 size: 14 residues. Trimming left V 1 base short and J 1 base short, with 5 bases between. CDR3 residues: CASSQGGSYNEQFF. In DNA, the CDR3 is TGCGCCAGCAGCCAAGGGGGTTCCTACAATGAGCAGTTCTTC.

The CDR3 sequence is CASSIFLADTQYF. In DNA form, the CDR3 reads TGTGCCAGTAGTATTTTCCTAGCAGATACGCAGTATTTT. This chain connects TRBV19 to TRBJ2-3; the D is unclear. V was clipped by 3 bases and J by 4 bases, with 8 bases between them. Germline CDR1 is LNHDA and CDR2 is SQIVND (reference sequence). CDR3 size: 13 residues.

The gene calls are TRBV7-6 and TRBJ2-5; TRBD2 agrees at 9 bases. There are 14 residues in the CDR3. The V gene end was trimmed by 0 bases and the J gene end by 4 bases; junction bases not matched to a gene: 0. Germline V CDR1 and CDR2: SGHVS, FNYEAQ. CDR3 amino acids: CASSLALAGETQYF. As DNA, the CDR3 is TGTGCCAGCAGCTTAGCACTAGCGGGAGAGACCCAGTACTTC.

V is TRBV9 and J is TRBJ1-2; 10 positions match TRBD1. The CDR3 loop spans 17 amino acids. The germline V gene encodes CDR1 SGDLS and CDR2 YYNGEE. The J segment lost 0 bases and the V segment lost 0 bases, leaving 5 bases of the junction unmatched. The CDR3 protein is CASSVAAGQGSNYGYTF. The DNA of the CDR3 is TGTGCCAGCAGCGTAGCGGCGGGACAGGGGTCTAACTATGGCTACACCTTC.

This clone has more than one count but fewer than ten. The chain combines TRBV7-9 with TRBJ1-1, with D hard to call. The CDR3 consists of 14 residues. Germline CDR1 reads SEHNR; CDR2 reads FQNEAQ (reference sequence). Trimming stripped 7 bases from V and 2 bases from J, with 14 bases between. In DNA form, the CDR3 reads TGTGCCAGCACCCACACAGTGGACAACACTGAAGCTTTCTTT. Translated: CASTHTVDNTEAFF.

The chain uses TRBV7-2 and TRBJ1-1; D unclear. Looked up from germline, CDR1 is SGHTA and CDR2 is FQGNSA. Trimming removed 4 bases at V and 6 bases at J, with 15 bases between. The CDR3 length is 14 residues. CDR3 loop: CASSSYSNPAEAFF. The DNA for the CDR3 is TGTGCCAGCAGCTCTTACAGCAATCCAGCTGAAGCTTTCTTT.

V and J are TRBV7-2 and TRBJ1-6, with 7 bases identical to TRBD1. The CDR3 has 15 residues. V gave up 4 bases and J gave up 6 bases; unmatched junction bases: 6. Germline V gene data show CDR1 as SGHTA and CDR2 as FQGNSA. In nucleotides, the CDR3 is TGTGCCAGCAGCTCCGACAGGGTGCCTAATTCACCCCTCCACTTT. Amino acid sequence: CASSSDRVPNSPLHF.

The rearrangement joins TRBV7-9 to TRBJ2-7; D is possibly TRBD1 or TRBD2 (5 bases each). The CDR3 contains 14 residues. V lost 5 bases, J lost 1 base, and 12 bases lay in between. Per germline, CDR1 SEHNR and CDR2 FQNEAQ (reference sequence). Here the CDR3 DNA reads TGTGCCAGCAGCATCCGGGACGCATCCTACGAGCAGTACTTC. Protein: CASSIRDASYEQYF.

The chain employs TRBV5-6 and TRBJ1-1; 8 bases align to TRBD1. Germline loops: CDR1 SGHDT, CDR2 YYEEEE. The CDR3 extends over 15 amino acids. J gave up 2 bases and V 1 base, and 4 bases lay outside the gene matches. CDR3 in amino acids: CASSLRTGYNTEAFF. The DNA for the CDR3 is TGTGCCAGCAGCTTGAGGACAGGGTACAACACTGAAGCTTTCTTT.

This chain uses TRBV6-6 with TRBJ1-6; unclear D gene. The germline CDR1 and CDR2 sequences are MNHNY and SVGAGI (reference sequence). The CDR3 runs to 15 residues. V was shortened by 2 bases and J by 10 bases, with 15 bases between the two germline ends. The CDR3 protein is CASSYPTAGGSPLHF. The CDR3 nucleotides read TGTGCCAGCAGTTACCCAACCGCCGGAGGATCACCCCTCCACTTT.

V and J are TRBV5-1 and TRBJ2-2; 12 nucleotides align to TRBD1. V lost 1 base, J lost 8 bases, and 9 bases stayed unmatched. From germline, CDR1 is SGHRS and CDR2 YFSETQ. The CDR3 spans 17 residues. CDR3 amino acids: CASSLYPGQGAQGELFF. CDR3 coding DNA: TGCGCCAGCAGCTTGTACCCGGGACAGGGGGCACAGGGGGAGCTGTTTTTT.